One sample yielded the 29 T cell receptor beta chains listed below, sequenced in a study of CD8+ T cells in alopecia areata. cDNA reverse transcribed from extracted RNA served as the sequencing template. Generated by immunoSEQ multiplex PCR, the TCRdb table keeps only in-frame clones and is missing some. This table holds approximately 7,400 clones, 64% found once. Treatment specified: oral pan-JAK inhibitor, 5-10 mg twice daily. Peripheral blood samples and lesional scalp punch biopsies were obtained from alopecia areata patients. The material sequenced was skin, taken at week 4, from a patient treated with tofacitinib. These receptors were collected from a human donor with alopecia areata.

The gene calls are TRBV27 and TRBJ2-3, with D tentatively TRBD1 (5 bases). V was cut by 5 bases and J by 1 base, with 10 bases left in between. CDR1 MNHEY and CDR2 SMNVEV come from the germline V gene (reference sequence). The length of the CDR3 is 14 residues. The CDR3 here is CASSLRVGTDTQYF. The CDR3 nucleotides are TGTGCCAGCAGTCTCAGGGTGGGCACAGATACGCAGTATTTT.

V usage is TRBV16 and J usage is TRBJ2-7; D gene ambiguous. CDR1 KGHSY and CDR2 FQNENV come from the germline V gene. This CDR3 spans 14 amino acids. Trimming left V 4 bases short and J 1 base short, with 11 bases between. The CDR3 DNA reads as TGTGCCAGCAGCCTCCCAGAAGTGTCCTACGAGCAGTACTTC. Amino acid sequence: CASSLPEVSYEQYF.

This clone was seen a handful of times. The CDR3 reads CASSSGLHNEQFF. In DNA, the CDR3 is TGTGCCAGCAGCTCCGGACTCCACAATGAGCAGTTCTTC. The rearrangement joins TRBV7-7 to TRBJ2-1, with D perhaps matching TRBD2 (5 bases). V shed 4 bases and J shed 5 bases, with 9 bases lying between them. The CDR3 extends over 13 amino acids. Germline CDR1 SSHAT, CDR2 FNYEAQ (reference sequence).

This chain links TRBV30 with TRBJ2-1; D remains unclear. The CDR3 is made up of 11 amino acids. Trimming removed 0 bases from V and 8 bases from J, with 5 bases in between. In germline, CDR1 is GTSNPN, CDR2 SVGIG (reference sequence). The CDR3 is CAWSVGYEQFF. CDR3 nucleotide sequence: TGTGCCTGGAGTGTAGGCTATGAGCAGTTCTTC.

For this clone: In the same sample, other DNA sequences code for this CDR3. The CDR3 protein is CASSPLGSSGNTIYF. CDR3 nucleotides: TGTGCCAGCTCACCACTGGGATCCTCTGGAAACACCATATATTTT. The chain is built from TRBV18 and TRBJ1-3; D remains ambiguous. V gave up 1 base and J gave up 0 bases, with 7 bases separating them. The length of the CDR3 is 15 residues. Looked up from germline, CDR1 is KGHSH and CDR2 is LQKENI.

The V call is TRBV7-3, the J call TRBJ2-1; 11 nucleotides match TRBD2. The germline V gene encodes CDR1 SGHTA and CDR2 FQGTGA. The CDR3 sequence is 16 residues long. The trim removed 8 bases at V and 0 bases at J, leaving 6 bases unmatched. The CDR3 protein is CASGLAGGSSYNEQFF. CDR3 DNA sequence: TGTGCCAGCGGGCTAGCGGGGGGAAGCTCCTACAATGAGCAGTTCTTC.

The chain couples TRBV5-6 to TRBJ1-2; D not resolved. The germline CDR1 and CDR2 sequences are SGHDT and YYEEEE. V dropped 6 bases and J dropped 4 bases, with 7 bases sitting between them. This CDR3 is 11 amino acids long. The CDR3 loop reads CASTVGYGYTF. CDR3 coding DNA: TGTGCCAGCACCGTAGGCTATGGCTACACCTTC. The variable domain in full, completed from reference TRBV5-6 and TRBJ1-2, reads DAGVTQSPTHLIKTRGQQVTLRCSPKSGHDTVSWYQQALGQGPQFIFQYYEEEERQRGNFPDRFSGHQFPNYSSELNVNALLLGDSALYLCASTVGYGYTFGSGTRLTVV.

V usage is TRBV6-5 and J usage is TRBJ2-1, with 9 bases matching TRBD1. The CDR3 contains 15 residues. The V gene's germline CDR1 is MNHEY and CDR2 SVGAGI. V trimming: 6 bases; J trimming: 2 bases; junction bases outside the gene matches: 5. In DNA, the CDR3 is TGTGCCAGCAGCCCGGGGACAGGGACCTACAATGAGCAGTTCTTC. This translates into CASSPGTGTYNEQFF.

This chain joins TRBV4-3 and TRBJ2-1; D call uncertain. V lost 3 bases and J lost 4, with 13 bases in between. This CDR3 region has 15 residues. CDR1 and CDR2 from the germline V gene are LGHNA and YSLEER. This CDR3 reads CASSQSIGMYNEQFF. CDR3 DNA sequence: TGCGCCAGCAGCCAGTCGATCGGAATGTACAATGAGCAGTTCTTC.

This chain joins TRBV20-1 and TRBJ2-1; TRBD1 or TRBD2 may be the D gene (5 bases each). This CDR3 is built from 11 residues. The germline V gene has CDR1 DFQATT and CDR2 SNEGSKA (reference sequence). The CDR3 protein is CRGVQRNEQFF. The CDR3 nucleotides are TGCAGGGGGGTTCAACGCAATGAGCAGTTCTTC.

The chain combines TRBV14 with TRBJ1-5; D unclear. CDR1 SGHDN and CDR2 FVKESK come from the germline V gene. The CDR3 is made up of 12 amino acids. The V end was cut by 3 bases, the J end by 1 base, with 1 base between. The DNA of the CDR3 is TGTGCCAGCAGCCACAGCAATCAGCCCCAGCATTTT. Protein: CASSHSNQPQHF.

The genes are TRBV2 and TRBJ2-4; D uncertain. V lost 9 bases and J lost 13, with 16 bases in between. Germline-derived CDR1 and CDR2 are SNHLY and FYNNEI. The CDR3 loop spans 11 amino acids. Here the CDR3 DNA reads TGTGCCAGTTGCCTAGGCCGGCTCCAGTACTTC. Protein: CASCLGRLQYF.

The chain employs TRBV9 and TRBJ2-7; 9 bases line up with TRBD1. In germline, CDR1 is SGDLS, CDR2 YYNGEE. The CDR3 spans 16 residues. V was clipped by 0 bases and J by 2 bases; unmatched bases: 6. CDR3 sequence reads: CASSVADRGPTYEQYF. Here the CDR3 DNA reads TGTGCCAGCAGCGTAGCGGACAGGGGTCCGACCTACGAGCAGTACTTC. The full variable domain, completed using reference TRBV9 and TRBJ2-7, is DSGVTQTPKHLITATGQRVTLRCSPRSGDLSVYWYQQSLDQGLQFLIQYYNGEERAKGNILERFSAQQFPDLHSELNLSSLELGDSALYFCASSVADRGPTYEQYFGPGTRLTVT.

The V gene is TRBV6-5, the J gene TRBJ1-2; 9 nucleotides align to TRBD1. Germline trimming cut 5 bases from V and 4 bases from J; bases unmatched to any gene: 2. CDR1 is MNHEY, CDR2 SVGAGI, per germline. CDR3 length: 13 amino acids. The CDR3 loop reads CASSTGGGYGYTF. The CDR3 coding sequence is TGTGCCAGCAGTACAGGGGGCGGCTATGGCTACACCTTC.

The chain's CDR3 is CSVVLDNSYEQYF. CDR3 coding DNA: TGCAGCGTTGTCCTGGACAACTCCTACGAGCAGTACTTC. This rearrangement joins TRBV29-1 to TRBJ2-7, with D tentatively TRBD1 (5 bases). Germline CDR1 and CDR2: SQVTM and ANQGSEA. The length of the CDR3 is 13 residues. V lost 4 bases and J 0 bases, leaving 10 bases between the germline ends.

J is TRBJ2-5 and V is TRBV7-6, with TRBD1 matching 8 bases. The DNA matches TRBJ2-7 better at its end, which makes the J call doubtful. The germline CDR1 and CDR2 sequences are SGHVS and FNYEAQ. The CDR3 has 16 amino acids. In nucleotides, the CDR3 is TGTGCCAGCAGCTTAGCGACAGGGGACAACTCCTACGAGCAGTACTTC. Translating gives CASSLATGDNSYEQYF.

This rearrangement joins TRBV4-3 to TRBJ2-2; D uncertain. Trimming cost V 0 bases and J 5 bases, with 13 bases left between them. The CDR3 extends over 16 amino acids. From germline, CDR1 is LGHNA and CDR2 YSLEER. Here the CDR3 reads CASSQDRGVNTGELFF. DNA for the CDR3: TGCGCCAGCAGCCAAGATAGAGGTGTCAATACCGGGGAGCTGTTTTTT.

This clone was picked up a small number of times. The V call is TRBV4-3, the J call TRBJ2-1; TRBD1 matches at 9 bases. Per the germline V gene, CDR1 is LGHNA and CDR2 is YSLEER. CDR3 length: 17 amino acids. J lost 1 base, V lost 2 bases, and 6 bases had no gene match. This CDR3 is CASSQYKQGASYNEQFF. The DNA of the CDR3 is TGCGCCAGCAGCCAATACAAACAGGGGGCTTCCTACAATGAGCAGTTCTTC.

This clone was found a few times. This chain connects TRBV7-9 to TRBJ1-4; possibly TRBD1 for D (6 bases). Looked up from germline, CDR1 is SEHNR and CDR2 is FQNEAQ (reference sequence). V lost 5 bases to trimming and J lost 8 bases, with 15 bases between them. CDR3 length equals 14 residues. CDR3 sequence: CASSHYRVWEKLFF. The CDR3 coding sequence is TGTGCCAGCAGCCACTACAGGGTATGGGAAAAACTGTTTTTT.

This clone turned up a few times. This chain joins TRBV9 and TRBJ2-3; the D gene is possibly TRBD1 (6 bases). V was shortened by 2 bases and J by 2 bases, with 15 bases between the two germline ends. The length of the CDR3 is 16 residues. Germline V gene lookup returns CDR1 SGDLS and CDR2 YYNGEE. CDR3 protein: CASSVREGDPTDTQYF. The CDR3 region has the DNA TGTGCCAGCAGCGTCCGAGAGGGGGACCCCACAGATACGCAGTATTTT.

The chain employs TRBV30 and TRBJ2-7; D remains ambiguous. The CDR3 spans 12 residues. From germline, CDR1 is GTSNPN and CDR2 SVGIG (reference sequence). With 1 base removed from V and 5 bases from J, the gap between germline ends came to 9 bases. The CDR3 nucleotides are TGTGCCTGGAGTGGCGGTGTCCACGAGCAGTACTTC. It is translated as CAWSGGVHEQYF.

The chain couples TRBV19 to TRBJ1-5; a weak D match, TRBD1 (6 bases). V lost 4 bases to trimming and J lost 6 bases, with 10 bases between them. This CDR3 region has 13 residues. The germline CDR1 and CDR2 sequences are LNHDA and SQIVND (reference sequence). For the CDR3, the DNA is TGTGCCAGTAGTAGGGAGGGGGTTCAGCCCCAGCATTTT. This sequence encodes CASSREGVQPQHF.

The V gene is TRBV10-3, the J gene TRBJ2-3; D remains ambiguous. The CDR3 is made up of 12 amino acids. Trimming removed 10 bases from V and 1 base from J, with 9 bases in between. The germline V gene encodes CDR1 ENHRY and CDR2 SYGVKD. As DNA, the CDR3 is TGTGCCACGAAGGACGGCACAGATACGCAGTATTTT. Translation: CATKDGTDTQYF.

The chain combines TRBV28 with TRBJ2-7; 7 bases align to TRBD2. Germline CDR1 reads MDHEN; CDR2 reads SYDVKM. Unmatched junction bases numbered 10, after V lost 5 bases and J lost 0 bases. The CDR3 runs 16 residues. The DNA of the CDR3 is TGTGCCAGCAGTCGGGGGGACCTAGCTGGCTCCTACGAGCAGTACTTC. Translation: CASSRGDLAGSYEQYF.

This chain uses TRBV2 with TRBJ1-1; 8 bases align to TRBD1. The CDR3 loop spans 12 amino acids. CDR1 SNHLY and CDR2 FYNNEI come from the germline V gene. Trimming at V came to 9 bases and at J to 5 bases, leaving 5 bases not matched to a gene. The CDR3 here is CASRTGWTEAFF. The CDR3 nucleotides read TGTGCCAGTCGGACAGGGTGGACTGAAGCTTTCTTT.

The chain links TRBV28 to TRBJ2-5; 11 bases are a match to TRBD2. The CDR3 is made up of 19 amino acids. CDR1 MDHEN and CDR2 SYDVKM come from the germline V gene. With V trimmed by 1 base and J by 1 base, 11 bases remained unmatched. The CDR3 loop reads CASSLFGRTSGSSQETQYF. For the CDR3, the DNA is TGTGCCAGCAGTTTATTCGGGAGAACTAGCGGGAGTTCCCAAGAGACCCAGTACTTC. Using reference TRBV28 and TRBJ2-5 for the parts outside the CDR3, the full variable domain is DVKVTQSSRYLVKRTGEKVFLECVQDMDHENMFWYRQDPGLGLRLIYFSYDVKMKEKGDIPEGYSVSREKKERFSLILESASTNQTSMYLCASSLFGRTSGSSQETQYFGPGTRLLVL.

The chain links TRBV30 to TRBJ1-2; D may be TRBD1 (6 bases). V was shortened by 2 bases and J by 8 bases, with 21 bases between the two germline ends. The germline CDR1 and CDR2 sequences are GTSNPN and SVGIG (reference sequence). The CDR3 is 15 amino acids. DNA of the CDR3: TGTGCCTGGAGTTTGAGTAGGAGGGGGAGCGGCGGCTACACCTTC. Amino acid sequence: CAWSLSRRGSGGYTF.

This chain joins TRBV4-1 and TRBJ1-5, with a tentative D call TRBD1 (5 bases). Between the trimmed V and J ends, which lost 0 bases and 6 bases, there was a span of 15 bases. CDR3 length: 16 residues. The germline V gene has CDR1 MGHRA and CDR2 YSYEKL. This CDR3 is CASSQDSGPARQPQHF. The CDR3 DNA reads TGCGCCAGCAGCCAAGATTCAGGGCCCGCGCGTCAGCCCCAGCATTTT.

V is TRBV5-4 and J is TRBJ2-7; 9 bases align to TRBD1. The CDR3 totals 16 residues. Unmatched junction bases numbered 7, after V lost 1 base and J lost 2 bases. CDR1 is SGHNT, CDR2 YYREEE, per germline (reference sequence). CDR3 residues: CASSLPGTGSPYEQYF. CDR3 nucleotides: TGTGCCAGCAGCTTGCCCGGGACAGGGAGCCCCTACGAGCAGTACTTC. The whole variable domain, filled in from reference TRBV5-4 and TRBJ2-7, reads ETGVTQSPTHLIKTRGQQVTLRCSSQSGHNTVSWYQQALGQGPQFIFQYYREEENGRGNFPPRFSGLQFPNYSSELNVNALELDDSALYLCASSLPGTGSPYEQYFGPGTRLTVT.